The rows below give T cell receptor beta chains drawn from one sample of a study of T cell responses to AZD1222 COVID-19 vaccine. Generated by immunoSEQ multiplex PCR, the TCRdb table keeps only in-frame clones and is missing some. The sample lists 150,000 to 200,000 clones, over 90% occurring once. This specimen consisted of peripheral blood, obtained on day 0 of AZD1222 vaccination. The receptors stem from an adult in good health. Both conserved end residues are part of each CDR3. D genes are given only for firm matches. Clone size is not always given. Where it is, it says once, few, many or a class for expanded clones.

CDR3 protein,CDR3 DNA,J gene,D gene,clone size,V gene
CASGSQEDTQYF,TGTGCCAGCGGGTCCCAGGAAGATACGCAGTATTTT,TRBJ2-3,NA,NA,TRBV6-5
CSVRGTSLSGPQHF,TGCAGCGTTCGGGGGACGTCCCTTTCGGGACCCCAGCATTTT,TRBJ1-5,NA,NA,TRBV29-1
CASSQDGGSYYEQYF,TGCGCCAGCAGCCAAGATGGCGGTTCGTACTACGAGCAGTACTTC,TRBJ2-7,NA,NA,TRBV4-1
CASSLEDRALLHF,TGCGCCAGCAGCTTGGAAGACAGGGCCCTCCTCCACTTT,TRBJ1-6,TRBD1,NA,TRBV5-1
CASGARGLHSNQPQHF,TGTGCTAGTGGTGCCAGGGGCCTACATAGCAATCAGCCCCAGCATTTT,TRBJ1-5,NA,once,TRBV12-5
CATDPMARSYNEQFF,TGTGCTACGGACCCGATGGCAAGGTCCTACAATGAGCAGTTCTTC,TRBJ2-1,NA,NA,TRBV7-9
CASSYSRANTEAFF,TGTGCCAGCAGTTATAGCAGGGCGAACACTGAAGCTTTCTTT,TRBJ1-1,NA,NA,TRBV6-5
CASSEFGLNTEAFF,TGTGCCAGCAGTGAATTCGGGTTGAACACTGAAGCTTTCTTT,TRBJ1-1,NA,once,TRBV25-1
CASSMSGTGQGGIF,TGTGCCAGCAGCATGTCCGGGACAGGGCAAGGTGGTATCTTT,TRBJ1-1,TRBD1,NA,TRBV6-5
CASSHSPGETEGCTF,TGTGCCAGCAGTCATTCCCCAGGGGAGACGGAGGGATGCACCTTC,TRBJ1-2,NA,NA,TRBV28
CASSASSLVEQYF,TGTGCCAGCAGTGCTAGCAGCCTCGTGGAGCAGTACTTC,TRBJ2-7,NA,NA,TRBV12-3/TRBV12-4
CASSHGSLGTGSYGYTF,TGTGCCAGCAGTCACGGGTCTCTCGGGACAGGGTCCTATGGCTACACCTTC,TRBJ1-2,TRBD1,NA,TRBV6-6
CASSASRTSDPYEQYF,TGTGCCAGCAGCGCCTCTCGGACTAGCGACCCCTACGAGCAGTACTTC,TRBJ2-7,TRBD2,NA,TRBV11-2
CASRLDGEVMYEQYF,TGTGCAAGTCGCCTCGACGGGGAAGTTATGTACGAGCAGTACTTC,TRBJ2-7,NA,NA,TRBV12-2
CASSPRQGLDYGYTF,TGTGCCAGCTCACCTCGACAGGGCTTGGACTATGGCTACACCTTC,TRBJ1-2,TRBD1,NA,TRBV18
CASRYVSSGGETQYF,TGTGCCAGTAGATATGTGTCTAGCGGGGGGGAGACCCAGTACTTC,TRBJ2-5,TRBD2,NA,TRBV19
CASNIANTEAFF,TGTGCCAGCAACATTGCGAACACTGAAGCTTTCTTT,TRBJ1-1,NA,NA,TRBV3-1/TRBV3-2
CASSSAGTGNTEAFF,TGTGCCAGCAGCTCAGCCGGGACAGGGAACACTGAAGCTTTCTTT,TRBJ1-1,TRBD1,NA,TRBV6-5
CASGLSAGGHEKLFF,TGTGCTAGTGGTTTGTCGGCCGGGGGGCATGAAAAACTGTTTTTT,TRBJ1-4,NA,NA,TRBV12-5
CASSIFYRLAGASPATNEKLFF,TGTGCCAGTAGTATATTTTATCGGTTGGCAGGGGCCTCACCCGCAACTAATGAAAAACTGTTTTTT,TRBJ1-4,NA,NA,TRBV19
CASSIKGSRRAFF,TGTGCCAGTAGTATTAAGGGTTCTCGGAGAGCTTTCTTT,TRBJ1-1,NA,NA,TRBV19
CASSYSAGGPYEQYF,TGTGCCAGCAGTTACTCCGCGGGGGGACCCTACGAGCAGTACTTC,TRBJ2-7,TRBD2,once,TRBV6-5
CASSEEGGSYNEQFF,TGTGCCAGCAGTGAGGAGGGCGGCTCCTACAATGAGCAGTTCTTC,TRBJ2-1,NA,NA,TRBV2
CASSIGGQGSNQPQHF,TGTGCCAGTAGTATAGGGGGACAGGGTAGCAATCAGCCCCAGCATTTT,TRBJ1-5,TRBD1,NA,TRBV19
CASSEYNYGYTF,TGTGCCAGCAGTGAATATAACTATGGCTACACCTTC,TRBJ1-2,NA,NA,TRBV25-1
CASSRGGQGGTEAFF,TGCGCCAGCAGCCGCGGAGGACAGGGTGGTACTGAAGCTTTCTTT,TRBJ1-1,TRBD1,NA,TRBV4-1
CASRRELTPYEQYF,TGTGCCAGCCGGAGGGAATTGACGCCGTACGAGCAGTACTTC,TRBJ2-7,NA,NA,TRBV6-5
CASSLSNTIYF,TGTGCCAGCAGTTTATCAAACACCATATATTTT,TRBJ1-3,NA,NA,TRBV12-3/TRBV12-4
CASSLAAGINTGELFF,TGCGCCAGCAGCTTGGCGGCGGGGATAAACACCGGGGAGCTGTTTTTT,TRBJ2-2,NA,NA,TRBV5-1
CATAVSSNEKLFF,TGTGCCACCGCTGTCAGCAGTAATGAAAAACTGTTTTTT,TRBJ1-4,NA,NA,TRBV7-2
CASSLWTGGFDEQYF,TGTGCCAGCAGCCTCTGGACAGGGGGCTTCGACGAGCAGTACTTC,TRBJ2-7,TRBD1,NA,TRBV7-6
CASSPQGREGNTIYF,TGTGCCAGCAGCCCACAGGGGCGAGAGGGAAACACCATATATTTT,TRBJ1-3,TRBD1,NA,TRBV6-5
CASSQETQHRNTEAFF,TGCGCCAGCAGCCAAGAGACACAACACCGGAACACTGAAGCTTTCTTT,TRBJ1-1,NA,NA,TRBV4-1
CASSRGDRYTDTQYF,TGTGCCAGTAGTAGGGGTGACAGATACACAGATACGCAGTATTTT,TRBJ2-3,NA,NA,TRBV19
CATSRGGGENTIYF,TGTGCCACCAGCAGAGGAGGGGGCGAAAACACCATATATTTT,TRBJ1-3,TRBD1,NA,TRBV15
CASSLLEGETQYF,TGTGCCAGCAGCCTACTAGAAGGAGAGACCCAGTACTTC,TRBJ2-5,NA,NA,TRBV3-1/TRBV3-2
CASSTDSGTFGEQFF,TGTGCCAGCAGTACCGATAGCGGGACCTTTGGGGAGCAGTTCTTC,TRBJ2-1,TRBD2,NA,TRBV6-4
CASSYSRTNEQFF,TGTGCCAGCAGTTACTCTCGGACCAATGAGCAGTTCTTC,TRBJ2-1,NA,NA,TRBV6-2/TRBV6-3
CASSSAGVLYGYTF,TGTGCCAGTAGTTCGGCAGGGGTCCTCTATGGCTACACCTTC,TRBJ1-2,NA,NA,TRBV19
CASSGLTSGREETQYF,TGTGCCAGCAGTGGATTGACTAGCGGGAGGGAGGAGACCCAGTACTTC,TRBJ2-5,TRBD2,NA,TRBV11-2
CASSLMSSGGAWDTQYF,TGTGCCAGCAGCTTAATGTCTAGCGGGGGGGCCTGGGATACGCAGTATTTT,TRBJ2-3,TRBD2,NA,TRBV7-9
CASSYSQVTVLNTEAFF,TGTGCCAGCAGTTACTCTCAAGTTACAGTTCTGAACACTGAAGCTTTCTTT,TRBJ1-1,NA,once,TRBV6-2/TRBV6-3